The clone carrying this T cell receptor beta chain turned up a few times. As yet, its antigen is unknown. This record comes from a study of T cells after yellow fever vaccination. Across the study: SMART-Seq v4 Ultra Low Input served to prepare low-cell-number fractions. Study observations and caveats: Within FACS-sorted repertoires, abundant clonotypes contaminating from the bulk population could be present.

Between the trimmed V and J ends, which lost 0 bases and 4 bases, there was a span of 9 bases. Germline V CDR1 and CDR2: DFQATT, SNEGSKA (reference sequence). This CDR3 is 13 amino acids long. TCRdb independently ran MiXCR on the 5' RACE reads; one entry per CDR3 protein. The sample contains roughly 520,000 distinct CDR3 sequences, just over 20% of which appear only once. The genes are TRBV20-1 and TRBJ1-1; D perhaps matches TRBD1 (6 bases). The TCR sequence derives from a man aged 18 to 35 who received the YFV17D yellow fever vaccine. The sequenced sample was PBMCs, obtained less than 25 days after the first yellow fever vaccination. CDR3 in DNA: TGCAGTGCTAGAGAGGGGGCTTCCACTGAAGCTTTCTTT. It translates to CSAREGASTEAFF.